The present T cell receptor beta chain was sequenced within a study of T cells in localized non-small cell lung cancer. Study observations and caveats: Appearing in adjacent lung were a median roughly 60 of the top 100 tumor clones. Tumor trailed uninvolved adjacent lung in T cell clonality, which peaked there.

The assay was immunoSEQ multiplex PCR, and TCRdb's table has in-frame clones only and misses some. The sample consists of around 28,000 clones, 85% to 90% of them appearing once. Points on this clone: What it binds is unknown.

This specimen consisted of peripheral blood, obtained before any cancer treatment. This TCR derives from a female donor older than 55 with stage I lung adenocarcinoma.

The CDR3 spells CASRRTSGSYEQYF. The DNA of the CDR3 is TGTGCCAGCAGACGGACTAGCGGCTCCTACGAGCAGTACTTC. The chain joins TRBV6-5 to TRBJ2-7; TRBD2 matches at 10 bases. CDR1 is MNHEY, CDR2 SVGAGI, per germline. Trimming cost V 6 bases and J 0 bases; bases outside gene matches: 2. This CDR3 is 14 amino acids long.